The text below deals with one TCR beta chain. Antigen: not known. The data belong to a study of cytomegalovirus exposure and HLA in healthy donors. Overall study: Genetic ancestry analysis placed around 76% of the 398 donors that were genotyped in the Caucasian-associated cluster.

This CDR3 region has 11 residues. V was cut by 5 bases and J by 3 bases, with 7 bases left in between. Germline V gives CDR1 SQVTM, CDR2 ANQGSEA. Study-wide results and caveats: Presence/absence analyses rested on an assumption that sequencing depth was roughly uniform across donors. Overall, some 160 TCR beta chains were annotated as cytomegalovirus-associated.

Researchers ran the PCR with 60 Vbeta and 13 Jbeta primers. Here immunoSEQ multiplex PCR was the method, and the copy in TCRdb shows in-frame clones only, minus some. The repertoire holds around 150,000 clones, with almost 80% as singletons. The specimen sequenced was PBMCs. The chain employs TRBV29-1 and TRBJ2-5; no clear D gene. The sequence derives from a woman aged 45-65 years in good health and CMV-seropositive. In DNA form, the CDR3 reads TGCAGCGTTTTACCAGAAGAGACCCAGTACTTC. Translated: CSVLPEETQYF.